The 30 T cell receptor beta chains listed next were all sequenced from one sample in a study of identical twins. MiXCR was run by TCRdb on the 5' RACE reads, yielding one entry per CDR3 protein. The data hold 420,000 or so distinct CDR3 sequences, with 15% to 20% observed a single time. Sequencing input: naive T cells sorted from blood. These receptors came from a man between 45 and 60 years old in good health.

In this sample, this clonotype turned up a few times. The V gene is TRBV4-3, the J gene TRBJ2-2, with 11 positions matching TRBD1. CDR1 and CDR2 from the germline V gene are LGHNA and YSLEER. This CDR3 comprises 17 residues. The ends lost 2 bases at V and 4 bases at J; junction bases unmatched: 6. CDR3 bases: TGCGCCAGCAGCCAACTCTGGACAGGGGGCTTCACCGGGGAGCTGTTTTTT. It is translated as CASSQLWTGGFTGELFF.

With regard to this clonotype: A much larger clonotype is one base distant, so this may be a read error. V and J are TRBV20-1 and TRBJ2-7, with TRBD1 as a possible D gene (5 bases). Trimming cost V 0 bases and J 6 bases, with 15 bases left between them. The CDR3 length is 14 residues. Per germline, CDR1 DFQATT and CDR2 SNEGSKA (reference sequence). The DNA for the CDR3 is TGCAGTGCTAGAGATCTTAGGGGTGGCTCCGAGCAGTACTTC. Translated: CSARDLRGGSEQYF.

This clonotype was seen only a few times. This sequence joins TRBV29-1 and TRBJ1-2, with unresolved D. The CDR3 has 14 amino acids. Trimming stripped 5 bases from V and 7 bases from J, with 20 bases between. Germline values: CDR1 SQVTM, CDR2 ANQGSEA. The CDR3 sequence is CSVIVGYARTGYTF. CDR3 sequence (DNA): TGCAGCGTTATTGTAGGGTATGCCCGGACTGGCTACACCTTC.

This clonotype was observed a few times. This chain links TRBV20-1 with TRBJ2-3, with D tentatively TRBD1 (6 bases). Germline values: CDR1 DFQATT, CDR2 SNEGSKA (reference sequence). Trimming cost V 3 bases and J 0 bases, with 13 bases left between them. The CDR3 is 15 amino acids. The DNA of the CDR3 is TGCAGTGCTAGGGACAGTGGCCCTAGCACAGATACGCAGTATTTT. Its translation is CSARDSGPSTDTQYF.

At least ten counts were recorded for this clonotype. V usage is TRBV12-3 or TRBV12-4 and J usage is TRBJ2-7; D might be TRBD1 (6 bases). Trimming left V 4 bases short and J 9 bases short, with 16 bases between. This CDR3 spans 13 amino acids. This CDR3 reads CASSWGLQGRQYF. For the CDR3, the DNA is TGTGCCAGCAGTTGGGGGCTTCAAGGGCGGCAGTACTTC.

This clonotype was recorded at least ten times. The V gene is TRBV29-1, the J gene TRBJ2-7; maybe TRBD2 (6 bases). The V gene's germline CDR1 is SQVTM and CDR2 ANQGSEA. The CDR3 extends over 13 amino acids. Trimming took off 4 bases at V and 1 base at J, with 11 bases between the two ends. The CDR3 loop is CSVGTTRSYEQYF. Here the CDR3 DNA reads TGCAGCGTTGGGACTACCCGTTCCTACGAGCAGTACTTC.

This clonotype came up many times. J is TRBJ2-1 and V is TRBV12-3 or TRBV12-4; TRBD2 agrees at 15 bases. The CDR3 covers 15 residues. V lost 6 bases and J lost 4; bases outside the gene matches: 1. CDR3 loop: CASRGLAGGYNEQFF. The CDR3 DNA reads as TGTGCCAGCAGGGGACTAGCGGGAGGTTACAATGAGCAGTTCTTC.

This clonotype was counted ten times or more. V and J are TRBV15 and TRBJ1-3; D remains unclear. The CDR3 consists of 13 residues. CDR1 and CDR2 from the germline V gene are LNHNV and YYDKDF (reference sequence). Trimming took 3 bases from V and 0 from J, leaving 3 bases between them. CDR3 in DNA: TGTGCCACCAGCAGGAACTCTGGAAACACCATATATTTT. Translation gives CATSRNSGNTIYF.

This clonotype was seen more than once but under ten times. The rearrangement joins TRBV9 to TRBJ2-1, with 9 bases identical to TRBD1. The CDR3 length is 15 residues. After removal of 0 bases from V and 6 bases from J, the junction contained 4 bases not matched to a gene. The germline CDR1 and CDR2 sequences are SGDLS and YYNGEE. The CDR3 DNA reads TGTGCCAGCAGCGTAGCCCCGGGACAGGGCAATGAGCAGTTCTTC. It translates to CASSVAPGQGNEQFF. Full variable domain (outside the CDR3, taken from reference TRBV9 and TRBJ2-1): DSGVTQTPKHLITATGQRVTLRCSPRSGDLSVYWYQQSLDQGLQFLIQYYNGEERAKGNILERFSAQQFPDLHSELNLSSLELGDSALYFCASSVAPGQGNEQFFGPGTRLTVL.

This clonotype was picked up many times. CDR3 nucleotides: TGTGCCAGCAGCTTTAGAGAAGGGGATGCTATCTACGAGCAGTACTTC. Translating gives CASSFREGDAIYEQYF. The chain carries TRBV5-5 and TRBJ2-7, with TRBD1 as a possible D gene (5 bases). Germline-derived CDR1 and CDR2 are SGHKS and YYEKEE (reference sequence). V was trimmed by 2 bases and J by 3 bases, leaving 18 bases between them. The CDR3 is made up of 16 amino acids.

This clonotype was counted ten times or more. The rearrangement uses TRBV12-3 or TRBV12-4 and TRBJ1-5; no clear D gene. V was clipped by 0 bases and J by 7 bases, with 10 bases between them. CDR3 length equals 14 residues. The CDR3 nucleotides read TGTGCCAGCAGTTTAGCATCGGGGAACCAGCCCCAGCATTTT. Its translation: CASSLASGNQPQHF.

This clonotype came up many times. The chain carries TRBV3-1 and TRBJ2-1, with TRBD1 matching 9 bases. Trimming cost V 3 bases and J 4 bases; bases outside gene matches: 4. Per the germline V gene, CDR1 is LGHDT and CDR2 is YNNKEL (reference sequence). This CDR3 spans 15 amino acids. The CDR3 nucleotides read TGTGCCAGCAGCCACGGGACAGGGACTTACAATGAGCAGTTCTTC. Protein product: CASSHGTGTYNEQFF.

The table lists this clonotype with a few counts. V is TRBV11-2 and J is TRBJ2-7; D is perhaps TRBD1 (6 bases). V was trimmed by 3 bases and J by 1 base, leaving 10 bases between them. The CDR3 sequence is 14 residues long. Germline CDR1 and CDR2: SGHAT and FQNNGV. CDR3 in DNA: TGTGCCAGCAGCTTCGGACAGACTTCCTACGAGCAGTACTTC. Translation gives CASSFGQTSYEQYF.

CDR3 DNA: TGTGCCACCAGTGATTTCAGGGGGGCGAGAGGCTACACCTTC. This sequence encodes CATSDFRGARGYTF. The V call is TRBV24-1, the J call TRBJ1-2; 7 positions agree with TRBD1. The trim removed 1 base at V and 8 bases at J, leaving 6 bases unmatched. The CDR3 runs to 14 residues. Germline CDR1 is KGHDR and CDR2 is SFDVKD.

This clonotype has a handful of counts. The chain joins TRBV10-2 to TRBJ2-2, with TRBD2 as a possible D gene (5 bases). The CDR3 is 14 residues long. Germline V gene lookup returns CDR1 WSHSY and CDR2 SAAADI. Trimming took off 2 bases at V and 4 bases at J, with 8 bases between the two ends. CDR3: CASSELGSTGELFF. The CDR3 DNA is TGCGCCAGCAGTGAGCTGGGGAGCACCGGGGAGCTGTTTTTT.

This clonotype was seen a handful of times. The gene calls are TRBV6-1 and TRBJ2-3; TRBD2 might be the D (5 bases). Trimming took off 6 bases at V and 7 bases at J, with 17 bases between the two ends. The germline V gene has CDR1 MNHNS and CDR2 SASEGT. CDR3 size: 14 residues. The DNA of the CDR3 is TGTGCCAGCAGCCCCTATCTGCGGGCTTATACGCAGTATTTT. It yields the protein CASSPYLRAYTQYF.

The rearrangement joins TRBV25-1 to TRBJ2-1; 11 bases agree with TRBD2. J gave up 9 bases and V 2 bases, and 9 bases lay outside the gene matches. The CDR3 spans 16 residues. The germline V gene has CDR1 MGHDK and CDR2 SYGVNS. The CDR3 DNA sequence: TGTGCCAGCAGTGAAATAAGGTCTAGCGGGAGGCGTGAGCAGTTCTTC. It codes for CASSEIRSSGRREQFF.

The rearrangement uses TRBV18 and TRBJ2-7; the match to TRBD1 covers 12 bases. The V and J ends lost 4 bases and 4 bases, in that order; junction bases with no gene match: 8. This CDR3 has 16 residues. Germline V gene data show CDR1 as KGHSH and CDR2 as LQKENI. The CDR3 region is CASSLIPGQGAYEQYF. CDR3 DNA sequence: TGTGCCAGCTCACTGATACCGGGACAGGGGGCATACGAGCAGTACTTC.

The chain couples TRBV3-1 to TRBJ2-7; D perhaps matches TRBD1 (6 bases). The CDR3 has 15 residues. Germline CDR1 and CDR2: LGHDT and YNNKEL (reference sequence). Between the trimmed V and J ends, which lost 5 bases and 0 bases, there was a span of 14 bases. CDR3 in amino acids: CASSGGHTSSYEQYF. Written as DNA, the CDR3 is TGTGCCAGCAGCGGGGGACATACGAGCTCCTACGAGCAGTACTTC.

The rearrangement links TRBV7-9 to TRBJ1-2; the D gene is possibly TRBD1 (5 bases). Germline V gene data show CDR1 as SEHNR and CDR2 as FQNEAQ (reference sequence). Trimming left V 5 bases short and J 3 bases short, with 13 bases between. The CDR3 sequence is 14 residues long. In DNA, the CDR3 is TGTGCCAGCAGCGGGACCGCTACCTACTATGGCTACACCTTC. This codes for CASSGTATYYGYTF.

There are a few counts of this clonotype. The genes are TRBV7-9 and TRBJ1-2; D unresolved. CDR3 size: 13 residues. Deletions cut 1 base from V and 7 bases from J, with 10 bases between. CDR1 and CDR2 (germline): SEHNR, FQNEAQ (reference sequence). The CDR3 coding sequence is TGTGCCAGCAGCTTAGGTCGGCAGGTTGGCTACACCTTC. Its translation is CASSLGRQVGYTF. The whole variable domain, remainder taken from reference TRBV7-9 and TRBJ1-2, is DTGVSQNPRHKITKRGQNVTFRCDPISEHNRLYWYRQTLGQGPEFLTYFQNEAQLEKSRLLSDRFSAERPKGSFSTLEIQRTEQGDSAMYLCASSLGRQVGYTFGSGTRLTVV.

This clonotype was detected a few times. The V call is TRBV6-2 or TRBV6-3, the J call TRBJ1-6; a possible D gene is TRBD1 (5 bases). The CDR3 length is 14 residues. V shed 2 bases and J shed 7 bases, with 9 bases lying between them. Germline CDR1 is MNHEY and CDR2 is SVGEGT. The CDR3 nucleotides are TGTGCCAGCAGTTACCTGGGGCCAAATTCACCCCTCCACTTT. It translates to CASSYLGPNSPLHF.

In its sample, this clonotype was seen many times. The chain is built from TRBV10-3 and TRBJ2-1, with D perhaps matching TRBD2 (6 bases). V gave up 8 bases and J gave up 6 bases, with 14 bases separating them. The germline V gene has CDR1 ENHRY and CDR2 SYGVKD. This CDR3 is built from 13 residues. The CDR3 nucleotides are TGTGCCATCGCCGGGAGTACGGTCAATGAGCAGTTCTTC. As protein: CAIAGSTVNEQFF.

The sample holds a few counts of this clonotype. The rearrangement uses TRBV27 and TRBJ2-1; possibly TRBD1 for D (6 bases). Germline V gives CDR1 MNHEY, CDR2 SMNVEV (reference sequence). The CDR3 runs to 16 residues. V shed 2 bases and J shed 8 bases, with 19 bases lying between them. CDR3 nucleotide sequence: TGTGCCAGCAGTTTAAACTACCCAGCAAAGGGGGATGAGCAGTTCTTC. Amino acids: CASSLNYPAKGDEQFF.

This clonotype was observed a handful of times. This chain connects TRBV12-3 or TRBV12-4 to TRBJ1-1; D gene uncertain. The CDR3 has 15 amino acids. V was cut by 1 base and J by 1 base, with 10 bases left in between. CDR3: CASSLEQARNTEAFF. CDR3 sequence (DNA): TGTGCCAGCAGTTTAGAGCAGGCGCGGAACACTGAAGCTTTCTTT.

This clonotype was found many times. The V and J genes are TRBV20-1 and TRBJ2-7; TRBD1 agrees at 8 bases. The trim removed 1 base at V and 4 bases at J, leaving 3 bases unmatched. The CDR3 length is 13 residues. In germline, CDR1 is DFQATT, CDR2 SNEGSKA (reference sequence). As DNA, the CDR3 is TGCAGTGCTAGAGTCAGGGGGCGTTACGAGCAGTACTTC. Protein: CSARVRGRYEQYF.

The CDR3 loop is CASSYYQTAPYGYTF. Here the CDR3 DNA reads TGTGCCAGCAGTTACTATCAGACAGCGCCCTATGGCTACACCTTC. This chain uses TRBV6-5 with TRBJ1-2, with D possibly being TRBD1 (5 bases). Per the germline V gene, CDR1 is MNHEY and CDR2 is SVGAGI. The CDR3 totals 15 residues. V gave up 1 base and J gave up 4 bases, with 13 bases separating them.

The CDR3: CSGGAGEETQYF. In nucleotides, the CDR3 is TGCAGCGGGGGGGCGGGAGAAGAGACCCAGTACTTC. The rearrangement joins TRBV29-1 to TRBJ2-5, with D perhaps matching TRBD2 (7 bases). Trimming left V 7 bases short and J 3 bases short, with 12 bases between. CDR1 SQVTM and CDR2 ANQGSEA come from the germline V gene. The CDR3 consists of 12 residues.

The sample holds many counts of this clonotype. The chain links TRBV5-1 to TRBJ2-2; the D is unclear. The germline V gene encodes CDR1 SGHRS and CDR2 YFSETQ. Deletions cut 5 bases from V and 1 base from J, with 0 bases between. This CDR3 is built from 11 residues. CDR3: CASRNTGELFF. The CDR3, as DNA: TGCGCCAGCAGGAACACCGGGGAGCTGTTTTTT.

The V and J genes are TRBV2 and TRBJ1-1; D might be TRBD1 (5 bases). V was cut by 2 bases and J by 0 bases, with 16 bases left in between. Germline CDR1 reads SNHLY; CDR2 reads FYNNEI. The length of the CDR3 is 17 residues. DNA for the CDR3: TGTGCCAGCAGTGAAAGATTTTTCGGGACCGTGAACACTGAAGCTTTCTTT. Protein product: CASSERFFGTVNTEAFF.